This passage covers 11 T cell receptor beta chains from one sample sequenced in a study of T cells after yellow fever vaccination. Each CDR3 protein is one row after TCRdb ran MiXCR on the 5' RACE reads. The sample yields 150,000 to 200,000 distinct CDR3 sequences, roughly a tenth seen once. Sequenced here: CD8+ T cells sorted from PBMCs, sampled 45 days after the yellow fever booster vaccination. These receptors were taken from a man between 18 and 29 years old who received the YFV17D yellow fever vaccine.

The J gene is TRBJ1-1, the V gene TRBV27; perhaps TRBD1 as D (5 bases). This CDR3 comprises 15 residues. Germline V gives CDR1 MNHEY, CDR2 SMNVEV (reference sequence). The ends were cut back, 3 bases at V and 5 bases at J, with 16 bases in the middle. In nucleotides, the CDR3 is TGTGCCAGCAGTTTTGACGGGGGTGGAGGAACTGAAGCTTTCTTT. This translates into CASSFDGGGGTEAFF.

The CDR3 region has the DNA TGTGCCAGCAGCCAAGATAATGCACTAGCGGGGACAGATACGCAGTATTTT. Its protein is CASSQDNALAGTDTQYF. The chain links TRBV3-1 to TRBJ2-3, with TRBD2 identical over 10 bases. V shed 0 bases, J shed 3 bases, and the junction held 6 bases outside the gene matches. CDR3 length: 17 amino acids. CDR1 and CDR2 from the germline V gene are LGHDT and YNNKEL (reference sequence).

This chain uses TRBV29-1 with TRBJ2-3; D not certain. V gave up 4 bases and J gave up 1 base, with 9 bases separating them. CDR3 length equals 13 residues. The germline V gene encodes CDR1 SQVTM and CDR2 ANQGSEA. The CDR3 sequence: CSVVLARTDTQYF. DNA of the CDR3: TGCAGCGTTGTCTTGGCGCGCACAGATACGCAGTATTTT.

The chain recombines TRBV4-3 with TRBJ2-5, with D uncertain. The CDR3 has 15 amino acids. Germline assignment: CDR1 LGHNA and CDR2 YSLEER. Trimming removed 0 bases at V and 1 base at J, with 9 bases between. In DNA, the CDR3 is TGCGCCAGCAGCCAAGATAGAACACGCCAAGAGACCCAGTACTTC. As protein: CASSQDRTRQETQYF.

This clonotype has a handful of counts. The V and J genes are TRBV19 and TRBJ1-5; D is unclear. Germline V gene data show CDR1 as LNHDA and CDR2 as SQIVND (reference sequence). The V end lost 3 bases, the J end lost 3 bases, and 9 bases lay between the germline ends. The CDR3 loop spans 14 amino acids. This CDR3 reads CASSIALLNQPQHF. The CDR3 DNA reads as TGTGCCAGTAGTATTGCCCTACTCAATCAGCCCCAGCATTTT.

This clonotype has only a few counts. The gene calls are TRBV27 and TRBJ1-5; no clear D. The V end was cut by 6 bases, the J end by 3 bases, with 15 bases between. Germline V gene lookup returns CDR1 MNHEY and CDR2 SMNVEV (reference sequence). There are 15 residues in the CDR3. Here the CDR3 reads CASSPLGSINQPQHF. Here the CDR3 DNA reads TGTGCCAGCAGCCCTCTGGGGAGCATCAATCAGCCCCAGCATTTT.

This clonotype was found a few times. The chain employs TRBV6-2 or TRBV6-3 and TRBJ2-3; D is ambiguous. The CDR3 loop spans 13 amino acids. CDR1 and CDR2 from the germline V gene are MNHEY and SVGEGT. V lost 2 bases and J 3 bases, leaving 6 bases between the germline ends. CDR3 nucleotide sequence: TGTGCCAGCAGTTACCAAGTTACAGATACGCAGTATTTT. Protein: CASSYQVTDTQYF.

This clonotype was seen a handful of times. The J gene is TRBJ2-1, the V gene TRBV27; perhaps TRBD1 as D (6 bases). The V and J ends lost 0 bases and 0 bases respectively, with 12 bases between them. Germline-derived CDR1 and CDR2 are MNHEY and SMNVEV (reference sequence). The CDR3 spans 17 residues. CDR3 coding DNA: TGTGCCAGCAGTTTATCAGGTCAGGGGAGCTCCTACAATGAGCAGTTCTTC. Translation: CASSLSGQGSSYNEQFF.

This clonotype was counted ten times or more. V and J are TRBV12-3 or TRBV12-4 and TRBJ2-1; D is perhaps TRBD2 (5 bases). This CDR3 has 15 amino acids. Trimming took off 4 bases at V and 12 bases at J, with 22 bases between the two ends. CDR3 amino acids: CASSSTSDRSRGQFF. CDR3 nucleotides: TGTGCCAGCAGTTCAACCTCGGACCGAAGCCGGGGGCAGTTCTTC.

This clonotype has a handful of counts. The chain joins TRBV6-5 to TRBJ1-2; tentative D call: TRBD1 (6 bases). Trimming took 5 bases from V and 3 from J, leaving 10 bases between them. The germline V gene has CDR1 MNHEY and CDR2 SVGAGI. The CDR3 has 13 amino acids. CDR3 bases: TGTGCCAGCAGTGCCCAGGGGCACTATGGCTACACCTTC. Protein: CASSAQGHYGYTF.

V is TRBV6-2 or TRBV6-3 and J is TRBJ2-7; no clear D. From germline, CDR1 is MNHEY and CDR2 SVGEGT. The CDR3 has 13 amino acids. In nucleotides, the CDR3 is TGTGCCAGCCGGCAAGCCACTTACTACGAGAAGTACGTC. This gives the protein CASRQATYYEKYV.